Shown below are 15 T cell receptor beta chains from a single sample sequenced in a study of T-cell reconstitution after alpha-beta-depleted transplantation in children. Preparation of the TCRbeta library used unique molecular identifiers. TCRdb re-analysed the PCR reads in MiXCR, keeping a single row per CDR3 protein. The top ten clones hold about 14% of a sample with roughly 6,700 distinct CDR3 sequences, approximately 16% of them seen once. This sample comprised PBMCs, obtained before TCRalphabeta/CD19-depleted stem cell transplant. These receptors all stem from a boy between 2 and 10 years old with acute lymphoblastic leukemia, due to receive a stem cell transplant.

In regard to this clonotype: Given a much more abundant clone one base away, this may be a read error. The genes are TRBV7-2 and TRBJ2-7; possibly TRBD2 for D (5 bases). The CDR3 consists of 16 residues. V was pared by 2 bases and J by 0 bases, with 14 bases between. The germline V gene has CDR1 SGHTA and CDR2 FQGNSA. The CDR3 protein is CASSLNRAEASYEQYF. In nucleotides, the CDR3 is TGTGCCAGCAGCTTAAATAGGGCGGAGGCCTCCTACGAGCAGTACTTC.

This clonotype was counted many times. For the CDR3, the DNA is TGCGCCAGCAGGCGGGACCTCAACACCGGGGAGCTGTTTTTT. It codes for CASRRDLNTGELFF. V usage is TRBV5-1 and J usage is TRBJ2-2; tentative D call: TRBD2 (6 bases). Germline lookup yields CDR1 SGHRS and CDR2 YFSETQ. V was clipped by 5 bases and J by 2 bases, with 10 bases between them. The CDR3 sequence is 14 residues long. Full variable domain (missing parts from reference TRBV5-1 and TRBJ2-2): KAGVTQTPRYLIKTRGQQVTLSCSPISGHRSVSWYQQTPGQGLQFLFEYFSETQRNKGNFPGRFSGRQFSNSRSEMNVSTLELGDSALYLCASRRDLNTGELFFGEGSRLTVL.

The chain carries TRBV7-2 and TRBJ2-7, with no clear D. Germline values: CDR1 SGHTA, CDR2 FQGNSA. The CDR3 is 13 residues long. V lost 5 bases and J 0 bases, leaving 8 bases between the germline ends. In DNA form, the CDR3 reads TGTGCCAGCAGCGCTACAGACTCCTACGAGCAGTACTTC. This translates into CASSATDSYEQYF.

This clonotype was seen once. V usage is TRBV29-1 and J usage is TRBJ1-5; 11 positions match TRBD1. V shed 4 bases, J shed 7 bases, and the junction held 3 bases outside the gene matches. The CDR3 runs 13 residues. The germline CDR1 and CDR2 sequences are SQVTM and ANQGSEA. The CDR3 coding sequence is TGCAGCGTTGTAGGGACAGGGGGACAGCCCCAGCATTTT. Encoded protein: CSVVGTGGQPQHF.

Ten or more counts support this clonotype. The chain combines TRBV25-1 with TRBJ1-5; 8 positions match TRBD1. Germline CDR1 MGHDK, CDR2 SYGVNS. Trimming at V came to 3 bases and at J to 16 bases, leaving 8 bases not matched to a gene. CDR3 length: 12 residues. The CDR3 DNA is TGTGCCAGCAGTGAGGGGGACAGGATGTGCCATTTT. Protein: CASSEGDRMCHF.

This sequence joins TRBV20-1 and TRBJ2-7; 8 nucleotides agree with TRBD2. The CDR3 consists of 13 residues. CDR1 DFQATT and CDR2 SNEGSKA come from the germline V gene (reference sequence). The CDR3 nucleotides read TGCTGCGCTACTAGCGGTCTCTCCTACGAGCAGTACTTC. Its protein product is CCATSGLSYEQYF.

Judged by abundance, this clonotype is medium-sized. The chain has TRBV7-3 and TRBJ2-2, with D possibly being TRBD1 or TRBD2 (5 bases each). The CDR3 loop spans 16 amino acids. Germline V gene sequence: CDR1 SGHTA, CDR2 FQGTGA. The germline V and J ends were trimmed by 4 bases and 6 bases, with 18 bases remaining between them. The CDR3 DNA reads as TGTGCCAGCAGCTCGAACAAGCCAGGGACCCCCGGGGAGCTGTTTTTT. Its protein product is CASSSNKPGTPGELFF.

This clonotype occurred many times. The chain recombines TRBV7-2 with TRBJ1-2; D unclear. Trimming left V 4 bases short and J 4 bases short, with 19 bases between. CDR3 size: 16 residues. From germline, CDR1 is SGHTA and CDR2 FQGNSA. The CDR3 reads CASSSQLRRDVYGYTF. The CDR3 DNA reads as TGTGCCAGCAGCTCGCAGTTGCGGCGGGATGTCTATGGCTACACCTTC.

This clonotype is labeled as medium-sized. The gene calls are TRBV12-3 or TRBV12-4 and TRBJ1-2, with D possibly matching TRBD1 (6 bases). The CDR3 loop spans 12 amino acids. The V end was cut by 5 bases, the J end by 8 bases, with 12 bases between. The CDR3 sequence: CASSDDRLGYTF. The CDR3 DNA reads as TGTGCCAGCAGTGACGACAGGTTGGGCTACACCTTC.

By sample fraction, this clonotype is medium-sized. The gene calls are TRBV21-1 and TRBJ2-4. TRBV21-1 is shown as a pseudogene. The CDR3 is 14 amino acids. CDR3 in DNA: TGTGCCAGCAGCAAAGTATGGGACAGAAACATTCAGTACTTC. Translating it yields CASSKVWDRNIQYF.

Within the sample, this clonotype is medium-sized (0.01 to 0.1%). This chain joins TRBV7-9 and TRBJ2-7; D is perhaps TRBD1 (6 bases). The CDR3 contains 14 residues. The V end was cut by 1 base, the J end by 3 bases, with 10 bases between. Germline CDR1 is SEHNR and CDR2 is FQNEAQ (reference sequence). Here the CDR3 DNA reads TGTGCCAGCAGCTTAGAAGGGGGAGTCTACGAGCAGTACTTC. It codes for CASSLEGGVYEQYF.

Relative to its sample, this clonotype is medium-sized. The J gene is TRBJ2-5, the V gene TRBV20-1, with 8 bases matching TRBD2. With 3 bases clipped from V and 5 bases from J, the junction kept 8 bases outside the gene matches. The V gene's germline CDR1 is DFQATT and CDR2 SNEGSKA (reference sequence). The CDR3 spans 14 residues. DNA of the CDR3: TGCAGTGCTAGGGACGGGGGGGCCGAGGAGACCCAGTACTTC. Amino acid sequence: CSARDGGAEETQYF.

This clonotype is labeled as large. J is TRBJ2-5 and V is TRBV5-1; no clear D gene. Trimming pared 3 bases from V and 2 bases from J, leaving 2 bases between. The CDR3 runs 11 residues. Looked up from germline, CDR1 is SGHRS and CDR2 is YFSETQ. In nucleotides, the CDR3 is TGCGCCAGCAGCTCACAAGAGACCCAGTACTTC. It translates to CASSSQETQYF. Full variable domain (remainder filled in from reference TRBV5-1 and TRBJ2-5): KAGVTQTPRYLIKTRGQQVTLSCSPISGHRSVSWYQQTPGQGLQFLFEYFSETQRNKGNFPGRFSGRQFSNSRSEMNVSTLELGDSALYLCASSSQETQYFGPGTRLLVL.

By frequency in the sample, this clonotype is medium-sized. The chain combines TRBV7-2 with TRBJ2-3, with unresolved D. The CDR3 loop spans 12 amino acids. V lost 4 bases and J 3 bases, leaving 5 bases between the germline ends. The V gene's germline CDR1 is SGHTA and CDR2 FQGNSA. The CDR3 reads CASSSGTDTQYF. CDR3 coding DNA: TGTGCCAGCAGCTCCGGGACAGATACGCAGTATTTT.

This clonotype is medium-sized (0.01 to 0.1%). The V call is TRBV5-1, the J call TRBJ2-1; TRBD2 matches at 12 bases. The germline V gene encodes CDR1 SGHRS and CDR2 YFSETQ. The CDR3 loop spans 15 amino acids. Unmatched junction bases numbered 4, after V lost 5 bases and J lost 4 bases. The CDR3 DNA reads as TGCGCCAGCAGGCCTAGCGGGGGGGTTTACAATGAGCAGTTCTTC. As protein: CASRPSGGVYNEQFF.